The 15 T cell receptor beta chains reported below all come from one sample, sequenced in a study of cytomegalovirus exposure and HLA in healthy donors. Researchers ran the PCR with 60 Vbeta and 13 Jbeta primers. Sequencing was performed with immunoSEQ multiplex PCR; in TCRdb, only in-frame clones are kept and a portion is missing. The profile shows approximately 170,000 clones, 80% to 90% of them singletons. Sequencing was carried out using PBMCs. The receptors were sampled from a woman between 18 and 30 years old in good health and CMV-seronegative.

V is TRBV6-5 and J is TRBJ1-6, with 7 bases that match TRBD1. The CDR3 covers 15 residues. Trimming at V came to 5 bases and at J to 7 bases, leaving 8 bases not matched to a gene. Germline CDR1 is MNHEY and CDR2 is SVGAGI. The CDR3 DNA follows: TGTGCCAGCAGTCAGGGGGGTCGTAACAATTCACCCCTCCACTTT. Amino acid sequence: CASSQGGRNNSPLHF.

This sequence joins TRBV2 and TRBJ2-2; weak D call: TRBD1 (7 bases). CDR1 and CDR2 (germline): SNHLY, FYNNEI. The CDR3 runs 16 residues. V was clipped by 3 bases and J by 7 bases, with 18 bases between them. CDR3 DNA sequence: TGTGCCAGCAGTGAGGGCAGGGGGGAGTTAGGCGGGGAGCTGTTTTTT. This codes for CASSEGRGELGGELFF.

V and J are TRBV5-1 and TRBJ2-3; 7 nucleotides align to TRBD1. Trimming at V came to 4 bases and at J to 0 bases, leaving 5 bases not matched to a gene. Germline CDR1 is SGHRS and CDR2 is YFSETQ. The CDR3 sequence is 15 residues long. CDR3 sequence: CASSPRQGSTDTQYF. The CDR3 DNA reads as TGCGCCAGCAGCCCGCGACAGGGTAGCACAGATACGCAGTATTTT.

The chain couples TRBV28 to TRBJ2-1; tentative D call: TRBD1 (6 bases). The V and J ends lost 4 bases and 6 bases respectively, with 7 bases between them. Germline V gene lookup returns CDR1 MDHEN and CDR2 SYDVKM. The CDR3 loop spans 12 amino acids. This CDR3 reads CASSWGRNEQFF. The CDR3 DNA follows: TGTGCCAGCAGTTGGGGGCGCAATGAGCAGTTCTTC.

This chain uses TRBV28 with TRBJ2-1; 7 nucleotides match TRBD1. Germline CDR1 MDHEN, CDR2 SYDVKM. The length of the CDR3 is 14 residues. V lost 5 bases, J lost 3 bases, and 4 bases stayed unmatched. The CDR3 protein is CASSGTEGYNEQFF. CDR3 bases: TGTGCCAGCAGTGGGACAGAGGGCTACAATGAGCAGTTCTTC.

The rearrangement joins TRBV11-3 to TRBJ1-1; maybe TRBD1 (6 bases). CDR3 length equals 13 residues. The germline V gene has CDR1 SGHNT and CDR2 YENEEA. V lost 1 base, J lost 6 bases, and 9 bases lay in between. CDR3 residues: CASSLVGQPEAFF. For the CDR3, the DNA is TGTGCCAGCAGCTTAGTGGGACAACCTGAAGCTTTCTTT. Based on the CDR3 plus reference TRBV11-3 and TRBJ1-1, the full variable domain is EAGVVQSPRYKIIEKKQPVAFWCNPISGHNTLYWYLQNLGQGPELLIRYENEEAVDDSQLPKDRFSAERLKGVDSTLKIQPAELGDSAVYLCASSLVGQPEAFFGQGTRLTVV.

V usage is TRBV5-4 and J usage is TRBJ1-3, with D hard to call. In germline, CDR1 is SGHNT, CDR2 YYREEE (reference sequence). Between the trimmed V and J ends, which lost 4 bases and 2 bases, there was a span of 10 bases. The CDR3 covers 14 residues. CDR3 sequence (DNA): TGTGCCAGCAGCGCGGGCGAAGCTGGAAACACCATATATTTT. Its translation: CASSAGEAGNTIYF. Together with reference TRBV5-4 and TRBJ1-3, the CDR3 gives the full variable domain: ETGVTQSPTHLIKTRGQQVTLRCSSQSGHNTVSWYQQALGQGPQFIFQYYREEENGRGNFPPRFSGLQFPNYSSELNVNALELDDSALYLCASSAGEAGNTIYFGEGSWLTVV.

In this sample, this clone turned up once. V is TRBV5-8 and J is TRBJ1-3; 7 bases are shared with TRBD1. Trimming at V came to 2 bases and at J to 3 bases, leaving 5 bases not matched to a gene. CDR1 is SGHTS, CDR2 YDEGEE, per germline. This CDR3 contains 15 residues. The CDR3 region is CASSLGGDVGNTIYF. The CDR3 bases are TGTGCCAGCAGCTTAGGGGGCGATGTTGGAAACACCATATATTTT.

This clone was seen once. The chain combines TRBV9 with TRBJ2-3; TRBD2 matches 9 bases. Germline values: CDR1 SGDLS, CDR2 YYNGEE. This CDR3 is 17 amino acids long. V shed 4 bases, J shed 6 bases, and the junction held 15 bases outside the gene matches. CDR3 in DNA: TGTGCCAGCAGCTCCGGTGCTAGCGGGGCCGGGTGGGATACGCAGTATTTT. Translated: CASSSGASGAGWDTQYF.

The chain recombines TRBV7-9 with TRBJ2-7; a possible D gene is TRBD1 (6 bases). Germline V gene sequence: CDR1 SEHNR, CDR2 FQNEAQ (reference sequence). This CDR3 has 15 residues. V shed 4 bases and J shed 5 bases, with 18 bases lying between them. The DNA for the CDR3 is TGTGCCAGCAGCTCCCCCCGAGACAGGTTGGACGAGCAGTACTTC. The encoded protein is CASSSPRDRLDEQYF.

CDR3 sequence reads: CASSFLASQQPQHF. The CDR3 nucleotides are TGTGCCAGCAGTTTCCTAGCCTCCCAACAGCCCCAGCATTTT. The rearrangement joins TRBV27 to TRBJ1-5; D ambiguous. Germline-derived CDR1 and CDR2 are MNHEY and SMNVEV (reference sequence). This CDR3 region has 14 residues. Trimming cost V 3 bases and J 7 bases, with 13 bases left between them.

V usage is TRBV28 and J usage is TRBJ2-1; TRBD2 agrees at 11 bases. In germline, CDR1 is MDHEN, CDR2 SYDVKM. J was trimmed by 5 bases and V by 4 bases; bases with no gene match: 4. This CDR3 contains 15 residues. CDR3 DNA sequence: TGTGCCAGCAGTTCCGGGACTAGCGGAAACAATGAGCAGTTCTTC. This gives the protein CASSSGTSGNNEQFF.

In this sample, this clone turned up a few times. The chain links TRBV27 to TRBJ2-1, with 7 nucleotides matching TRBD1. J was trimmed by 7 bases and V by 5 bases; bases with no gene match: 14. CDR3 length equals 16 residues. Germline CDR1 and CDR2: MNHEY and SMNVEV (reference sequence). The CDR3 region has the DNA TGTGCCAGCAGTCTAGAGGGGGCGAAAAAGTTGAATGAGCAGTTCTTC. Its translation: CASSLEGAKKLNEQFF.

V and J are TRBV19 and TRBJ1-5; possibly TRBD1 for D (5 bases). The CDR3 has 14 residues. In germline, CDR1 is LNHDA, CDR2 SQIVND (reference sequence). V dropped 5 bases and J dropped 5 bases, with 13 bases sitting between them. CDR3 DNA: TGTGCCAGTAGTGTCTGGCAGGGTGATCAGCCCCAGCATTTT. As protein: CASSVWQGDQPQHF.

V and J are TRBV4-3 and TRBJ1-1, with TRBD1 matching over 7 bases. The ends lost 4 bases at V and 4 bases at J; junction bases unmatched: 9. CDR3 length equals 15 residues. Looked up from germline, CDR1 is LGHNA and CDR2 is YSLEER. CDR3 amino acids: CASSPDSEGATEAFF. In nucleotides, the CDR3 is TGCGCCAGCAGCCCCGATTCCGAGGGGGCCACTGAAGCTTTCTTT.